This passage covers 28 T cell receptor beta chains from one sample sequenced in a study of T cell changes during pregnancy in multiple sclerosis. TCRdb's table, derived via immunoSEQ multiplex PCR, lists solely in-frame clones and lacks some. Of about 72,000 clones detected, less than 95% appear once; the ten largest clones hold 0.7% to 0.95%. The sample consisted of peripheral blood, taken in the second trimester of pregnancy. The receptor source for this set is a female donor with multiple sclerosis, enrolled in a pregnancy study.

The gene calls are TRBV9 and TRBJ1-6; D might be TRBD1 (6 bases). Germline V CDR1 and CDR2: SGDLS, YYNGEE. Trimming left V 3 bases short and J 6 bases short, with 10 bases between. The length of the CDR3 is 14 residues. This chain's CDR3 is CASSATGLNSPLHF. CDR3 nucleotide sequence: TGTGCCAGCAGCGCGACAGGTCTTAATTCACCCCTCCACTTT. The full variable domain, completed using reference TRBV9 and TRBJ1-6, is DSGVTQTPKHLITATGQRVTLRCSPRSGDLSVYWYQQSLDQGLQFLIQYYNGEERAKGNILERFSAQQFPDLHSELNLSSLELGDSALYFCASSATGLNSPLHFGNGTRLTVT.

The chain joins TRBV14 to TRBJ2-1; possibly TRBD2 for D (6 bases). Trimming removed 5 bases from V and 7 bases from J, with 18 bases in between. Per germline, CDR1 SGHDN and CDR2 FVKESK. The CDR3 loop spans 15 amino acids. The chain's CDR3 is CASSEGLWSRNEQFF. The CDR3 DNA reads as TGTGCCAGCAGCGAAGGACTATGGTCCCGAAATGAGCAGTTCTTC.

The chain uses TRBV7-6 and TRBJ1-1; the match to TRBD1 covers 8 bases. V trimming: 4 bases; J trimming: 2 bases; junction bases outside the gene matches: 9. Per the germline V gene, CDR1 is SGHVS and CDR2 is FNYEAQ. The CDR3 has 16 residues. This CDR3 reads CASSSSRGTGNTEAFF. CDR3 sequence (DNA): TGTGCCAGCAGCTCAAGCAGAGGGACAGGAAACACTGAAGCTTTCTTT.

The V call is TRBV29-1, the J call TRBJ2-4; D unclear. The CDR3 consists of 14 residues. From germline, CDR1 is SQVTM and CDR2 ANQGSEA. V dropped 0 bases and J dropped 8 bases, with 14 bases sitting between them. Here the CDR3 reads CSVEDSARSHIQYF. The CDR3 nucleotides are TGCAGCGTTGAAGATTCAGCTAGGTCGCACATTCAGTACTTC.

In DNA, the CDR3 is TGTGCCAGTTCGGACAGGGTTAGCAATCAGCCCCAGCATTTT. It is translated as CASSDRVSNQPQHF. The rearrangement links TRBV19 to TRBJ1-5; 8 bases are shared with TRBD1. The length of the CDR3 is 14 residues. Germline V gene data show CDR1 as LNHDA and CDR2 as SQIVND (reference sequence). V trimming: 8 bases; J trimming: 0 bases; junction bases outside the gene matches: 3.

The genes are TRBV5-5 and TRBJ2-5; 7 bases agree with TRBD1. The CDR3 has 15 residues. The V gene end was trimmed by 0 bases and the J gene end by 4 bases; junction bases not matched to a gene: 6. Germline V gene lookup returns CDR1 SGHKS and CDR2 YYEKEE (reference sequence). The CDR3 DNA sequence: TGTGCCAGCAGCTTGGCCAAGACAGGGAGAGAGACCCAGTACTTC. This encodes CASSLAKTGRETQYF.

The V and J genes are TRBV6-4 and TRBJ2-2, with 7 bases identical to TRBD1. V was clipped by 6 bases and J by 0 bases; unmatched bases: 4. This CDR3 comprises 15 residues. Germline CDR1 reads MRHNA; CDR2 reads SNTAGT. The CDR3 DNA follows: TGTGCCAGCAGCAAACAGGGGACGAACACCGGGGAGCTGTTTTTT. Its protein product is CASSKQGTNTGELFF.

The chain employs TRBV11-3 and TRBJ2-1, with D perhaps matching TRBD1 (6 bases). CDR3 size: 15 residues. Germline lookup yields CDR1 SGHNT and CDR2 YENEEA. With 3 bases removed from V and 0 bases from J, the gap between germline ends came to 9 bases. The CDR3, as DNA: TGTGCCAGCAGCTTTGGCAGGGGCTCCTACAATGAGCAGTTCTTC. Translating gives CASSFGRGSYNEQFF.

J is TRBJ2-2 and V is TRBV7-3, with TRBD1 as a possible D gene (6 bases). CDR3 length: 15 residues. The V end lost 7 bases, the J end lost 9 bases, and 21 bases lay between the germline ends. CDR1 and CDR2 from the germline V gene are SGHTA and FQGTGA. The CDR3 spells CASTEDGTNGRELFF. The DNA for the CDR3 is TGTGCCAGCACCGAGGACGGGACAAACGGGAGGGAGCTGTTTTTT.

The J gene is TRBJ2-5, the V gene TRBV5-1, with 7 bases identical to TRBD2. The CDR3 loop spans 14 amino acids. Trimming removed 4 bases from V and 2 bases from J; junction bases left unmatched: 5. Germline V gene lookup returns CDR1 SGHRS and CDR2 YFSETQ. CDR3 DNA: TGCGCCAGCAGCCCCACTAGCGCTCAAGAGACCCAGTACTTC. Amino acids: CASSPTSAQETQYF.

This chain connects TRBV4-3 to TRBJ2-5, with TRBD2 matching over 10 bases. CDR1 and CDR2 from the germline V gene are LGHNA and YSLEER. CDR3 length: 15 residues. Trimming took 3 bases from V and 0 from J; bases not matched to a gene: 1. CDR3 DNA sequence: TGCGCCAGCAGCCAGCTAGCGGGGGACCAAGAGACCCAGTACTTC. It encodes CASSQLAGDQETQYF.

CDR3 amino acids: CASSLGALSRGYTF. In nucleotides, the CDR3 is TGTGCCAGCAGCTTAGGGGCCCTTTCCAGGGGCTACACCTTC. The chain links TRBV7-9 to TRBJ1-2, with no clear D. Per germline, CDR1 SEHNR and CDR2 FQNEAQ (reference sequence). The length of the CDR3 is 14 residues. Between the trimmed V and J ends, which lost 1 base and 8 bases, there was a span of 14 bases.

This chain connects TRBV29-1 to TRBJ1-1; D perhaps matches TRBD1 (6 bases). There are 14 residues in the CDR3. V lost 4 bases to trimming and J lost 10 bases, with 22 bases between them. Germline-derived CDR1 and CDR2 are SQVTM and ANQGSEA. The CDR3 sequence is CSVAGLRGWGGAFF. The CDR3 DNA reads TGCAGCGTTGCGGGACTTAGGGGGTGGGGGGGAGCTTTCTTT.

The J gene is TRBJ1-3, the V gene TRBV10-3; the D gene is possibly TRBD1 (6 bases). V was clipped by 8 bases and J by 4 bases, with 12 bases between them. The CDR3 has 13 amino acids. CDR1 is ENHRY, CDR2 SYGVKD, per germline. This CDR3 is CAIYSGVGNTIYF. The CDR3 DNA reads TGTGCCATCTACTCAGGGGTAGGAAACACCATATATTTT.

The chain carries TRBV19 and TRBJ1-5; D gene unclear. This CDR3 spans 15 amino acids. The germline V and J ends were trimmed by 1 base and 3 bases, with 10 bases remaining between them. Germline V lookup: CDR1 LNHDA, CDR2 SQIVND (reference sequence). The CDR3 protein is CASSIVEAANQPQHF. CDR3 sequence (DNA): TGTGCCAGTAGTATAGTCGAGGCAGCCAATCAGCCCCAGCATTTT.

This clone was detected only once. The chain has TRBV20-1 and TRBJ2-1; D is undetermined. The CDR3 has 10 amino acids. The V end was cut by 1 base, the J end by 8 bases, with 3 bases between. Germline V CDR1 and CDR2: DFQATT, SNEGSKA (reference sequence). CDR3: CSARADEQFF. The CDR3 DNA sequence: TGCAGTGCTAGAGCCGATGAGCAGTTCTTC.

V usage is TRBV11-2 and J usage is TRBJ1-5; TRBD1 aligns across 10 bases. Trimming at V came to 1 base and at J to 9 bases, leaving 6 bases not matched to a gene. The CDR3 covers 15 residues. Germline assignment: CDR1 SGHAT and CDR2 FQNNGV. DNA of the CDR3: TGTGCCAGCAGCTTAGGAGACAGGGGGCTAGGGCCCCAGCATTTT. Translating gives CASSLGDRGLGPQHF.

This clone was seen only once. The chain employs TRBV5-6 and TRBJ2-5, with 9 bases matching TRBD1. The V segment lost 4 bases and the J segment 6 bases; nucleotides outside the gene matches: 10. This CDR3 contains 15 residues. Germline-derived CDR1 and CDR2 are SGHDT and YYEEEE. Here the CDR3 reads CASSAQGTGLQTQYF. The DNA for the CDR3 is TGTGCCAGCAGCGCGCAGGGGACAGGGTTACAGACCCAGTACTTC.

This chain links TRBV7-9 with TRBJ1-1; D might be TRBD1 (6 bases). The CDR3 has 13 amino acids. The germline V gene has CDR1 SEHNR and CDR2 FQNEAQ (reference sequence). Trimming cost V 3 bases and J 3 bases, with 8 bases left between them. Written as DNA, the CDR3 is TGTGCCAGCAGCTTCTGGACAGACACTGAAGCTTTCTTT. Translation: CASSFWTDTEAFF.

In this sample, this clone turned up a few times. The chain has TRBV29-1 and TRBJ1-1; D is undetermined. Deletions cut 7 bases from V and 0 bases from J, with 6 bases between. This CDR3 is 11 amino acids long. CDR1 and CDR2 from the germline V gene are SQVTM and ANQGSEA. The CDR3 coding sequence is TGCAGCGGGGAGATGAACACTGAAGCTTTCTTT. This gives the protein CSGEMNTEAFF.

The chain employs TRBV28 and TRBJ2-7; 8 bases agree with TRBD1. The length of the CDR3 is 16 residues. Looked up from germline, CDR1 is MDHEN and CDR2 is SYDVKM. V gave up 3 bases and J gave up 3 bases; unmatched junction bases: 10. DNA for the CDR3: TGTGCCAGCAGTTTTATTCCCCGGACAGGGATCTACGAGCAGTACTTC. Translated: CASSFIPRTGIYEQYF.

The chain combines TRBV5-1 with TRBJ2-7; D is possibly TRBD1 (6 bases). CDR1 is SGHRS, CDR2 YFSETQ, per germline. V dropped 4 bases and J dropped 4 bases, with 18 bases sitting between them. The CDR3 length is 15 residues. The CDR3 bases are TGCGCCAGCAGCCCCTCACAGGGTACGTTTTACGAGCAGTACTTC. Protein product: CASSPSQGTFYEQYF.

This clone was counted only a few times. The chain uses TRBV14 and TRBJ1-2, with no clear D. Germline V gene sequence: CDR1 SGHDN, CDR2 FVKESK. The CDR3 consists of 11 residues. V was cut by 2 bases and J by 7 bases, with 5 bases left in between. CDR3 loop: CASSQTSGYTF. For the CDR3, the DNA is TGTGCCAGCAGCCAAACAAGTGGCTACACCTTC.

This sequence joins TRBV5-6 and TRBJ1-2, with D perhaps matching TRBD1 (5 bases). V was trimmed by 0 bases and J by 4 bases, leaving 7 bases between them. Germline-derived CDR1 and CDR2 are SGHDT and YYEEEE. This CDR3 contains 13 residues. CDR3 sequence (DNA): TGTGCCAGCAGCTTGGGACAGCCCTATGGCTACACCTTC. This sequence encodes CASSLGQPYGYTF.

The sample holds one count of this clone. The rearrangement links TRBV4-2 to TRBJ2-2; D is ambiguous. Trimming stripped 0 bases from V and 5 bases from J, with 4 bases between. This CDR3 is 13 amino acids long. Per germline, CDR1 LGHNA and CDR2 YNFKEQ. CDR3 DNA sequence: TGTGCCAGCAGCCAAGAGCGGACCGGGGAGCTGTTTTTT. Residues: CASSQERTGELFF.

This rearrangement joins TRBV7-2 to TRBJ2-7, with D maybe TRBD2 (7 bases). CDR3 length equals 14 residues. Germline V gene lookup returns CDR1 SGHTA and CDR2 FQGNSA. Trimming left V 5 bases short and J 4 bases short, with 15 bases between. The CDR3 here is CASSPQQGGYEQYF. The DNA of the CDR3 is TGTGCCAGCAGCCCCCAACAGGGAGGGTACGAGCAGTACTTC.

V usage is TRBV6-1 and J usage is TRBJ1-1; D is unresolved. Trimming took 10 bases from V and 4 from J, leaving 19 bases between them. CDR3 size: 14 residues. From germline, CDR1 is MNHNS and CDR2 SASEGT. The CDR3 nucleotides are TGTGCCACTCAAGCGCCCGGGTATCGCACTGAAGCTTTCTTT. It specifies CATQAPGYRTEAFF.

The rearrangement links TRBV10-3 to TRBJ1-1; tentatively, D is TRBD1 (5 bases). The CDR3 runs to 14 residues. The germline CDR1 and CDR2 sequences are ENHRY and SYGVKD. With 5 bases removed from V and 1 base from J, the gap between germline ends came to 11 bases. Written as DNA, the CDR3 is TGTGCCATCAGTTGGGACTCCTCGAACACTGAAGCTTTCTTT. It codes for CAISWDSSNTEAFF.